This T cell receptor (beta chain) was recovered during a study of blood T cell repertoires in COVID-19. Study at large: Spain, Italy and the United States supplied samples that represented acute and convalescent COVID-19.

The CDR3 length is 11 residues. The table came from immunoSEQ multiplex PCR; TCRdb's copy has only in-frame clones and leaves some out. Of some 70,000 clones in the sample, around 86% are singletons; the top ten hold roughly 8%. This chain joins TRBV21-1 and TRBJ2-4; the table's D call TRBD2 went unverified against the DNA. TRBV21-1 is recorded as a pseudogene. The receptor was isolated from a man aged 45-60 years with active COVID-19. Sequenced material: peripheral blood. The CDR3 is CASSPRGLLGF. The CDR3 DNA reads TGTGCCAGCAGCCCACGGGGATTATTGGGCTTC.